This TCR beta chain stems from a study of blood T cell repertoires in COVID-19. Study-level information: The United States, Italy and Spain provided the acute and convalescent COVID-19 samples.

The method was immunoSEQ multiplex PCR; TCRdb's version includes in-frame clones alone and lacks a portion of them. Here the sample spans some 390,000 clones, 70% to 90% being singletons. From germline, CDR1 is MNHEY and CDR2 SMNVEV (reference sequence). The CDR3 is made up of 15 amino acids. V was pared by 3 bases and J by 5 bases, with 13 bases between. Sequenced sample: peripheral blood. The genes are TRBV27 and TRBJ1-4; D uncertain. The receptor's source is a woman between 55 and 75 years old with COVID-19, enrolled during active disease. The CDR3 DNA is TGTGCCAGCAGTTTTCAGTACCGGAGGAATGAAAAACTGTTTTTT. Amino acids: CASSFQYRRNEKLFF.